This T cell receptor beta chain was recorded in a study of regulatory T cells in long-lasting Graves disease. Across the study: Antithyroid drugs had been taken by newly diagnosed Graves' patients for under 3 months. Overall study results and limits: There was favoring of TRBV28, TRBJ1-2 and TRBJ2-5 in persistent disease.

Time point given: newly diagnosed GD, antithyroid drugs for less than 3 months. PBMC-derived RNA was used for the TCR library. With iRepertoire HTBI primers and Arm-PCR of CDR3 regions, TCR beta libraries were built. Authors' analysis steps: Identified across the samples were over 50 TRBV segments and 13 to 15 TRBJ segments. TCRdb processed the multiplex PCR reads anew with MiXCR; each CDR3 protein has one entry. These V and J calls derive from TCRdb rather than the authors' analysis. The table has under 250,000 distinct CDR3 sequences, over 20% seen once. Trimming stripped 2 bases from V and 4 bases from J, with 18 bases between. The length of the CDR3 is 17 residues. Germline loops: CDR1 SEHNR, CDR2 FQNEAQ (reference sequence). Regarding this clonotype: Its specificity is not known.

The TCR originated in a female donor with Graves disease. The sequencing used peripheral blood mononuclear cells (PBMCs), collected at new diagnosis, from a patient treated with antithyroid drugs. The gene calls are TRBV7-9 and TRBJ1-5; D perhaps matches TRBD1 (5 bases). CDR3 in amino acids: CASSLIGFEGINQPQHF. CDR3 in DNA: TGTGCCAGCAGCTTAATTGGCTTTGAGGGGATAAATCAGCCCCAGCATTTT.